This T cell receptor beta chain was obtained from a study of T cells expressing NK-cell markers. Study background: The sequencing cohort of eight donors included seven HCMV-seropositive individuals and one seronegative individual. Study-level findings and limits: Whether expanded NKG2C+ T cell clones recognized HCMV stayed uncertain. Several donors' CD3+CD56-NKG2C+ cells were dominated by the same clonotypes.

As the method of synthesis, 5'RACE template switching with UMIs yielded TCR beta cDNA. No DNA is given; TCRdb re-called the 5' RACE reads and lists each CDR3 protein once. In all, the sample yields approximately 440,000 distinct CDR3 sequences. Of note for this clonotype: Its target is not known.

CDR3 size: 13 residues. The germline V gene encodes CDR1 SQVTM and CDR2 ANQGSEA. The receptor was derived from a woman aged 50 to 65 in good health. V usage is TRBV29-1 and J usage is TRBJ2-3; TCRdb names TRBD1, which stays unverified in the absence of DNA. The sequenced material came from blood T cells: a sorted CD56 or NKG2C T cell subset, CD4+ or CD8+ T cells, or bulk PBMC T cells (not recorded which). This CDR3 is CSVDRDLTDTQYF.